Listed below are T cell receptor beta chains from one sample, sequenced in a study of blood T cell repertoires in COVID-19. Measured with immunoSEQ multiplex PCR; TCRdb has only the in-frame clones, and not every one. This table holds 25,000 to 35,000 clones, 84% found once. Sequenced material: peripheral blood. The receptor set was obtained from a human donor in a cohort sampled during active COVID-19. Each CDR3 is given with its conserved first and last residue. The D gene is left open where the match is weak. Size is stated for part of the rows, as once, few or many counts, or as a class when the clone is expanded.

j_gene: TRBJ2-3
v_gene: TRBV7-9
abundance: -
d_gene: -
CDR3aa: CASSFDAVSTDTQYF
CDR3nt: TGTGCCAGCAGCTTCGATGCGGTTAGCACAGATACGCAGTATTTT

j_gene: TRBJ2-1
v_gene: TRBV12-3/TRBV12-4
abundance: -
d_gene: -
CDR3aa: CASSTQQGTGEFF
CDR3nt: TGTGCCAGCAGTACACAACAGGGGACGGGGGAGTTCTTC

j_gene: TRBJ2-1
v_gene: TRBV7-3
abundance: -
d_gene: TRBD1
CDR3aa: CASSSGQGGVNEQFF
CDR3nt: TGTGCCAGCAGCTCAGGACAGGGCGGCGTCAATGAGCAGTTCTTC

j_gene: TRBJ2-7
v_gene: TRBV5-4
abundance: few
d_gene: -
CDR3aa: CASSHLATPYEQYF
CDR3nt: TGTGCCAGCAGCCATCTAGCAACCCCCTACGAGCAGTACTTC

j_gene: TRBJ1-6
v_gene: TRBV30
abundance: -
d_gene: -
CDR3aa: CAWSFSYSPLHF
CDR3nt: TGTGCCTGGAGTTTCTCCTATTCACCCCTCCACTTT

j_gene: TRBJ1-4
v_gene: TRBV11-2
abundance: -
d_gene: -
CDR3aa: CASSSTTNEKLFF
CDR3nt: TGTGCCAGCAGCTCCACAACTAATGAAAAACTGTTTTTT

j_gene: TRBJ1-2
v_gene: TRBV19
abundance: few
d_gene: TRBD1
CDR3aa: CASSTGQGNYGYTF
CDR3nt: TGTGCCAGTAGTACGGGACAGGGTAACTATGGCTACACCTTC

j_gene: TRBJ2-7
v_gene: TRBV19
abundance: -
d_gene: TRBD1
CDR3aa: CATPTGGPGEQYF
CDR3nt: TGTGCCACCCCGACAGGGGGCCCCGGGGAGCAGTACTTC

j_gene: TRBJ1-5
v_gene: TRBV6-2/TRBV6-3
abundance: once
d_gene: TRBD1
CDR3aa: CASSPTSGQGRSYQPQHF
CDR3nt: TGTGCCAGCAGTCCCACTTCGGGACAGGGACGTTCATATCAGCCCCAGCATTTT

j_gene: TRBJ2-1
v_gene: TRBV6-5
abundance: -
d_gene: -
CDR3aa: CASSYGPGGNEQFF
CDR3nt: TGTGCCAGCAGTTACGGGCCCGGCGGGAACGAGCAGTTCTTC

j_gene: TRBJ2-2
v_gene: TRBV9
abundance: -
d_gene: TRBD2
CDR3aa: CASSVLGGGNTGELFF
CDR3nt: TGTGCCAGCAGCGTCCTCGGGGGGGGCAACACCGGGGAGCTGTTTTTT

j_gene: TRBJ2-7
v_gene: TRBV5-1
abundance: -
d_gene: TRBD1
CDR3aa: CASSLGPRDRDYEQYF
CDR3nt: TGCGCCAGCAGCTTGGGCCCCCGGGACAGGGACTACGAGCAGTACTTC

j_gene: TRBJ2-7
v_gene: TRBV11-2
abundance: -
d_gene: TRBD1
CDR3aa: CASSPGTGRTPEQYF
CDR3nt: TGTGCCAGCAGCCCGGGGACAGGGCGGACACCCGAGCAGTACTTC

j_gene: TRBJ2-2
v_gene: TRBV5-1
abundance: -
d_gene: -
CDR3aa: CASSQRVTGELFF
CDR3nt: TGCGCCAGCAGCCAGCGGGTTACCGGGGAGCTGTTTTTT

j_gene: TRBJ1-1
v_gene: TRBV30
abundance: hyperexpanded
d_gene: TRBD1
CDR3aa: CAWSGDRVQAEAFF
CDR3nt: TGTGCCTGGAGTGGGGACAGGGTTCAAGCTGAAGCTTTCTTT

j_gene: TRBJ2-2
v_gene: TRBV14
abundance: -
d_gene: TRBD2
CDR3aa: CASSQDRAGGTGELFF
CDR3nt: TGTGCCAGCAGCCAAGATCGAGCGGGGGGCACCGGGGAGCTGTTTTTT

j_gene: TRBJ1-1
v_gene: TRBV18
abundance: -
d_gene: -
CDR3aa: CASSPPGLPEGTEAFF
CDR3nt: TGTGCCAGCTCACCCCCGGGACTCCCCGAAGGGACTGAAGCTTTCTTT

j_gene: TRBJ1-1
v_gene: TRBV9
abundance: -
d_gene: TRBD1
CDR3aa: CASSAQEGQEMVEAFF
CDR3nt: TGTGCCAGCAGCGCCCAAGAGGGACAGGAGATGGTAGAAGCTTTCTTT

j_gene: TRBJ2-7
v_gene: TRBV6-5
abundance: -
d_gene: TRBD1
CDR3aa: CASSWDRTYEQYF
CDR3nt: TGTGCCAGCAGTTGGGACAGAACATACGAGCAGTACTTC

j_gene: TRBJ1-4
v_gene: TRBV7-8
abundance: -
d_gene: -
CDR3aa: CASSLMARSEKLFF
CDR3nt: TGTGCCAGCAGCCTTATGGCCAGAAGTGAAAAACTGTTTTTT